This T cell receptor (beta chain) is from a study of blood T cell repertoires in COVID-19. Study at large: COVID-19 samples, acute and convalescent, were from the United States, Italy and Spain. Nucleic acid was either cDNA or gDNA, and it came from T cells, B-cell-depleted T cells, or PBMCs.

The CDR3 extends over 16 amino acids. CDR1 is SGHRS and CDR2 is YFSETQ in the germline V gene. V shed 0 bases, J shed 0 bases, and the junction held 0 bases outside the gene matches. Original analysis: Estimates of nucleated cell counts were drawn from the amplification of reference gene primers. Using immunoSEQ multiplex PCR, the repertoire was profiled, and TCRdb retains in-frame clones only, with some absent. The D gene and trimming were derived from the DNA, and the V and J assignments and clone size from that table. The data contain about 240,000 clones, around four fifths of them singletons. The sequence came from a woman in her sixties or seventies with active or convalescent COVID-19. Sequencing used peripheral blood. This rearrangement joins TRBV5-1 to TRBJ1-2; 12 nucleotides align to TRBD1. The CDR3 region is CASSLGDRGPNYGYTF. DNA for the CDR3: TGCGCCAGCAGCTTGGGGGACAGGGGGCCTAACTATGGCTACACCTTC.